The 5 T cell receptor beta chains below were found in one sample sequenced in a study of blood T cell repertoires in COVID-19. This table comes from immunoSEQ multiplex PCR, and its TCRdb copy is limited to in-frame clones, with some not included. The sample holds 300,000 to 350,000 clones, around 90% seen once. The material sequenced was peripheral blood. Receptor source: a woman younger than 45 with COVID-19, enrolled during active disease.

The CDR3 loop reads CAGSRGSSSGNTIYF. DNA for the CDR3: TGTGCCGGCTCAAGGGGGTCCAGCTCTGGAAACACCATATATTTT. This chain uses TRBV6-5 with TRBJ1-3; D perhaps matches TRBD1 (6 bases). Germline V gene sequence: CDR1 MNHEY, CDR2 SVGAGI. Trimming removed 11 bases from V and 0 bases from J, with 17 bases in between. The CDR3 has 15 residues.

The chain links TRBV7-8 to TRBJ2-7; 7 nucleotides align to TRBD2. J lost 3 bases, V lost 3 bases, and 5 bases had no gene match. CDR1 is SGHVS, CDR2 FQNEAQ, per germline. This CDR3 is built from 14 residues. The CDR3 is CASSFGTTFYEQYF. CDR3 DNA sequence: TGTGCCAGCAGCTTCGGGACTACCTTCTACGAGCAGTACTTC.

The chain combines TRBV28 with TRBJ1-5; 12 nucleotides agree with TRBD1. Unmatched junction bases numbered 12, after V lost 3 bases and J lost 12 bases. The germline V gene encodes CDR1 MDHEN and CDR2 SYDVKM. This CDR3 spans 16 amino acids. CDR3 DNA sequence: TGTGCCAGCAGTTTCCTGGGGACAGGGGGCCCCCCCCGCCAGCATTTT. Its protein is CASSFLGTGGPPRQHF.

The chain carries TRBV5-1 and TRBJ2-7, with TRBD1 matching over 7 bases. Unmatched junction bases numbered 13, after V lost 3 bases and J lost 10 bases. The length of the CDR3 is 14 residues. Germline lookup yields CDR1 SGHRS and CDR2 YFSETQ. The CDR3 nucleotides read TGCGCCAGCAGCTGGGGACAGAGGCAGGGGTCCCAGTACTTC. The encoded protein is CASSWGQRQGSQYF.

The chain recombines TRBV23-1 with TRBJ2-5; 7 bases match TRBD2. TRBV23-1 is known as an ORF, though its function is uncertain. With V trimmed by 4 bases and J by 5 bases, 1 base remained unmatched. CDR3 size: 12 residues. In DNA form, the CDR3 reads TGCGCCAGCAGTCGGGAGGGGGAGACCCAGTACTTC. It translates to CASSREGETQYF.